The 12 T cell receptor beta chains in this list originate from one sample, sequenced in a study of T cell repertoires in cytomegalovirus infection (dated by TCRdb to about 2019). Sequencing instrument: Illumina HiSeq 1500. The raw public reads went through TCRdb reprocessing: fastp at Q25, MiXCR clone calling, in-frame beta chains kept. A single entry per CDR3 protein holds the most common genes and DNA from its merged rows. Within this sample are approximately 500,000 distinct CDR3 sequences, with around 27% of them counted one time only. Roughly 13% of the sample lies in the top ten. The sample taken for sequencing was PBMCs. These receptors all come from a human donor in good health (CMV status not recorded). Some clones in this sample may be carry-over from other donors' samples.

A few counts support this clonotype. The chain employs TRBV27 and TRBJ1-5; a possible D gene is TRBD1 (5 bases). The germline V gene has CDR1 MNHEY and CDR2 SMNVEV (reference sequence). V gave up 8 bases and J gave up 3 bases, with 17 bases separating them. CDR3 length: 15 residues. The CDR3 DNA reads TGTGCCAGCGGGCACCCGGGACCCTTCAATCAGCCCCAGCATTTT. Its protein product is CASGHPGPFNQPQHF.

This chain connects TRBV7-2 to TRBJ2-6; 8 nucleotides match TRBD2. Germline V CDR1 and CDR2: SGHTA, FQGNSA. This CDR3 spans 17 amino acids. Losses at the gene ends were 1 base for V and 4 bases for J; bases not matched to a gene: 6. This chain's CDR3 is CASSLVLAALGANVLTF. The CDR3 DNA follows: TGTGCCAGCAGCTTAGTACTAGCGGCCCTAGGGGCCAACGTCCTGACTTTC.

This clonotype was observed a handful of times. The rearrangement links TRBV12-3 or TRBV12-4 to TRBJ2-3; D gene unclear. Trimming shortened V by 2 bases and J by 4 bases, and 10 bases separated the two germline ends. The CDR3 covers 14 residues. CDR3 sequence (DNA): TGTGCCAGCAGTTTACTGGATGCCGCAGATACGCAGTATTTT. This encodes CASSLLDAADTQYF.

This chain connects TRBV12-5 to TRBJ2-1; D unclear. The CDR3 sequence is 12 residues long. Germline values: CDR1 LGHNT, CDR2 FRNRAP. V dropped 3 bases and J dropped 9 bases, with 9 bases sitting between them. CDR3 region: CASGLGSVEQFF. DNA for the CDR3: TGTGCTAGTGGTTTAGGCTCGGTTGAGCAGTTCTTC. Drawing the rest from reference TRBV12-5 and TRBJ2-1, the complete variable domain is DARVTQTPRHKVTEMGQEVTMRCQPILGHNTVFWYRQTMMQGLELLAYFRNRAPLDDSGMPKDRFSAEMPDATLATLKIQPSEPRDSAVYFCASGLGSVEQFFGPGTRLTVL.

The chain employs TRBV2 and TRBJ2-4; D is uncertain. With 3 bases removed from V and 9 bases from J, the gap between germline ends came to 18 bases. Germline values: CDR1 SNHLY, CDR2 FYNNEI. The CDR3 runs to 15 residues. As DNA, the CDR3 is TGTGCCAGCAGTGAGAATCCAGCCGGGTGGTTCATTCAGTACTTC. Translating gives CASSENPAGWFIQYF.

This chain joins TRBV20-1 and TRBJ2-7, with D possibly being TRBD2 (6 bases). The germline CDR1 and CDR2 sequences are DFQATT and SNEGSKA (reference sequence). The CDR3 consists of 13 residues. V was clipped by 6 bases and J by 4 bases, with 16 bases between them. The CDR3 loop reads CSARLMRGYEQYV. The DNA of the CDR3 is TGCAGTGCCCGGTTAATGCGGGGTTACGAGCAGTACGTC.

The chain recombines TRBV12-3 or TRBV12-4 with TRBJ2-1, with 12 bases aligning to TRBD2. The CDR3 runs 15 residues. Trimming at V came to 5 bases and at J to 6 bases, leaving 5 bases not matched to a gene. The CDR3 region has the DNA TGTGCCAGCAGTCCTAGCGGGAGGGGGCCCAATGAGCAGTTCTTC. Translating gives CASSPSGRGPNEQFF.

The table lists this clonotype with a few counts. This chain links TRBV13 with TRBJ1-6, with 10 bases fitting TRBD1. The CDR3 totals 14 residues. Germline V CDR1 and CDR2: PRHDT, FYEKMQ (reference sequence). V shed 7 bases and J 13 bases; nucleotides not matched to a gene: 10. CDR3 loop: CASIHRTGGIPLHF. CDR3 sequence (DNA): TGTGCCAGCATACACCGGACAGGGGGAATCCCCCTCCACTTT.

This clonotype was seen more than once but under ten times. This chain connects TRBV9 to TRBJ2-1; perhaps TRBD1 as D (5 bases). V lost 1 base to trimming and J lost 0 bases, with 14 bases between them. Germline V gene sequence: CDR1 SGDLS, CDR2 YYNGEE. The CDR3 length is 17 residues. CDR3 sequence reads: CASSVLDTSNSYNEQFF. The CDR3, as DNA: TGTGCCAGCAGCGTACTGGACACCTCCAACTCCTACAATGAGCAGTTCTTC.

This clonotype was seen at least ten times. V usage is TRBV7-2 and J usage is TRBJ2-1; the D is unclear. Germline CDR1 SGHTA, CDR2 FQGNSA. The CDR3 is 16 residues long. The V gene lost 1 base and the J gene lost 2 bases, with 12 bases spanning the gap. The CDR3 loop is CASSLGGGFAYNEQFF. Written as DNA, the CDR3 is TGTGCCAGCAGCTTAGGCGGCGGTTTTGCCTACAATGAGCAGTTCTTC.

V is TRBV7-9 and J is TRBJ2-1; D not certain. The length of the CDR3 is 15 residues. Germline CDR1 is SEHNR and CDR2 is FQNEAQ (reference sequence). The germline V and J ends were trimmed by 1 base and 5 bases, with 12 bases remaining between them. CDR3 nucleotide sequence: TGTGCCAGCAGCTTAGGCGCTAGTTCGGACAATGAGCAGTTCTTC. Its translation is CASSLGASSDNEQFF.

CDR3 residues: CASSQDNRDYGYTF. CDR3 coding DNA: TGCGCCAGCAGCCAAGATAACAGGGACTATGGCTACACCTTC. The chain uses TRBV4-1 and TRBJ1-2; a weak D match, TRBD1 (6 bases). Trimming stripped 0 bases from V and 3 bases from J, with 8 bases between. This CDR3 is built from 14 residues. The germline gives CDR1 MGHRA, CDR2 YSYEKL.